The 12 T cell receptor beta chains below come from one sample, sequenced in a study of blood T cell repertoires in COVID-19. The data were produced by immunoSEQ multiplex PCR, yet TCRdb's version contains in-frame clones alone and is incomplete. This sample has some 100,000 clones, with more than 85% found just once. The sequencing sample was made of peripheral blood. The origin of the receptors is a man aged 25-40 years in a cohort sampled during active COVID-19.

J is TRBJ2-7 and V is TRBV19, with 8 bases matching TRBD2. Losses at the gene ends were 2 bases for V and 3 bases for J; bases not matched to a gene: 0. Looked up from germline, CDR1 is LNHDA and CDR2 is SQIVND (reference sequence). This CDR3 is 13 amino acids long. CDR3 DNA: TGTGCCAGTAGTATACTAGCGGGCTACGAGCAGTACTTC. It specifies CASSILAGYEQYF. Full variable domain (outside the CDR3, taken from reference TRBV19 and TRBJ2-7): DGGITQSPKYLFRKEGQNVTLSCEQNLNHDAMYWYRQDPGQGLRLIYYSQIVNDFQKGDIAEGYSVSREKKESFPLTVTSAQKNPTAFYLCASSILAGYEQYFGPGTRLTVT.

The chain joins TRBV7-2 to TRBJ1-2; 8 bases line up with TRBD1. The germline gives CDR1 SGHTA, CDR2 FQGNSA. Trimming took 5 bases from V and 6 from J; bases not matched to a gene: 14. This CDR3 spans 16 amino acids. The CDR3 sequence: CASSPSRPGGSNGYTF. The CDR3 coding sequence is TGTGCCAGCAGCCCGAGCCGCCCAGGGGGCTCTAATGGCTACACCTTC. The full variable domain, in which reference TRBV7-2 and TRBJ1-2 provide the parts outside the CDR3, is GAGVSQSPSNKVTEKGKDVELRCDPISGHTALYWYRQSLGQGLEFLIYFQGNSAPDKSGLPSDRFSAERTGGSVSTLTIQRTQQEDSAVYLCASSPSRPGGSNGYTFGSGTRLTVV.

CDR3 sequence: CASSINREGSYEQYF. The CDR3, as DNA: TGTGCCAGTAGTATAAACAGGGAAGGCTCCTACGAGCAGTACTTC. The chain recombines TRBV19 with TRBJ2-7; D might be TRBD1 (6 bases). Germline values: CDR1 LNHDA, CDR2 SQIVND (reference sequence). The CDR3 consists of 15 residues. Trimming removed 2 bases at V and 0 bases at J, with 11 bases between.

The chain combines TRBV2 with TRBJ1-5; D is ambiguous. Germline loops: CDR1 SNHLY, CDR2 FYNNEI. The CDR3 contains 13 residues. Between the trimmed V and J ends, which lost 6 bases and 3 bases, there was a span of 9 bases. The CDR3 coding sequence is TGTGCCAGCAGGGGCCAGATCAATCAGCCCCAGCATTTT. It codes for CASRGQINQPQHF.

The rearrangement links TRBV6-5 to TRBJ1-2; D is perhaps TRBD1 (5 bases). The CDR3 runs to 15 residues. V was pared by 2 bases and J by 1 base, with 11 bases between. Germline V CDR1 and CDR2: MNHEY, SVGAGI. CDR3 protein: CASSYDSNHNYGYTF. For the CDR3, the DNA is TGTGCCAGCAGTTACGACAGCAACCATAACTATGGCTACACCTTC.

V gene TRBV30 combines with J gene TRBJ1-4; D may be TRBD1 (5 bases). Germline V gene lookup returns CDR1 GTSNPN and CDR2 SVGIG (reference sequence). This CDR3 is built from 13 residues. Trimming took 2 bases from V and 8 from J, leaving 12 bases between them. In DNA, the CDR3 is TGTGCCTGGAGTACCCAGGGTGGGGAAAAACTGTTTTTT. It encodes CAWSTQGGEKLFF.

The chain joins TRBV5-4 to TRBJ2-2; D not certain. V was clipped by 4 bases and J by 7 bases, with 11 bases between them. The CDR3 loop spans 13 amino acids. CDR1 SGHNT and CDR2 YYREEE come from the germline V gene (reference sequence). CDR3: CASSPDLIGELFF. The CDR3 bases are TGTGCCAGCAGCCCTGACTTGATCGGGGAGCTGTTTTTT.

The chain links TRBV7-2 to TRBJ2-5, with D possibly being TRBD2 (6 bases). Germline values: CDR1 SGHTA, CDR2 FQGNSA. The CDR3 spans 12 residues. The V end lost 3 bases, the J end lost 4 bases, and 6 bases lay between the germline ends. Here the CDR3 reads CASSFGGETQYF. The CDR3 DNA reads TGTGCCAGCAGCTTCGGGGGAGAGACCCAGTACTTC. Together with reference TRBV7-2 and TRBJ2-5, the CDR3 gives the full variable domain: GAGVSQSPSNKVTEKGKDVELRCDPISGHTALYWYRQSLGQGLEFLIYFQGNSAPDKSGLPSDRFSAERTGGSVSTLTIQRTQQEDSAVYLCASSFGGETQYFGPGTRLLVL.

The chain links TRBV19 to TRBJ2-5; 9 bases are shared with TRBD1. The V segment lost 5 bases and the J segment 4 bases; nucleotides outside the gene matches: 5. CDR1 is LNHDA and CDR2 is SQIVND in the germline V gene (reference sequence). This CDR3 is built from 14 residues. The DNA of the CDR3 is TGTGCCAGTAGTTCGGGACAGGGAACAGAGACCCAGTACTTC. The encoded protein is CASSSGQGTETQYF.

The chain uses TRBV19 and TRBJ1-1, with D perhaps matching TRBD1 (5 bases). The germline CDR1 and CDR2 sequences are LNHDA and SQIVND (reference sequence). V lost 8 bases to trimming and J lost 5 bases, with 18 bases between them. The CDR3 covers 14 residues. CDR3 residues: CASVTGLLRTEAFF. In nucleotides, the CDR3 is TGTGCCAGTGTGACGGGACTCCTTAGGACTGAAGCTTTCTTT. Full variable domain (rest looked up from reference TRBV19 and TRBJ1-1): DGGITQSPKYLFRKEGQNVTLSCEQNLNHDAMYWYRQDPGQGLRLIYYSQIVNDFQKGDIAEGYSVSREKKESFPLTVTSAQKNPTAFYLCASVTGLLRTEAFFGQGTRLTVV.

The V and J genes are TRBV4-3 and TRBJ2-1; a possible D gene is TRBD1 (7 bases). Per the germline V gene, CDR1 is LGHNA and CDR2 is YSLEER. The V and J ends lost 0 bases and 5 bases respectively, with 17 bases between them. The CDR3 contains 17 residues. The CDR3 DNA follows: TGCGCCAGCAGCCAAGATCGGGGGACAGAAGATAACAATGAGCAGTTCTTC. Translation gives CASSQDRGTEDNNEQFF.

This chain connects TRBV29-1 to TRBJ2-1, with D perhaps TRBD2 (5 bases). The CDR3 has 14 amino acids. V was pared by 5 bases and J by 8 bases, with 19 bases between. Germline CDR1 is SQVTM and CDR2 is ANQGSEA. The DNA of the CDR3 is TGCAGCGTTAGGGCGGGTCAGGCCTTGGATGAGCAGTTCTTC. Protein sequence: CSVRAGQALDEQFF.